The next 21 T cell receptor beta chains were all read from a single sample in a study of beta chain features in type 1 diabetes. Overall study findings and caveats: Among all four CD4+ subsets, Type 1 diabetes patients had TCRB CDR3s that were moderately but significantly shorter.

No antigen has been assigned to these receptors. As every portion of the isolated RNA was reverse transcribed, the sequencing read expressed TCRB transcripts. Libraries were prepared by immunoSEQ multiplex PCR; TCRdb keeps only in-frame clonotypes and omits some of them. The sample gives around 56,000 clones, about 47% of which show up once; 2.6% is in the top ten. Material for sequencing was Tregs from blood. The receptors originated from a middle-aged woman with type 1 diabetes.

The DNA of the CDR3 is TGCGCCAGCAGTCAGGGGCAGGGGGAGACCCAGTACTTC. It encodes CASSQGQGETQYF. The rearrangement joins TRBV23-1 to TRBJ2-5, with D tentatively TRBD1 (6 bases). TRBV23-1 is noted as an ORF with a role that remains uncertain. The V end was cut by 3 bases, the J end by 5 bases, with 10 bases between. The CDR3 has 13 residues.

The V call is TRBV5-1, the J call TRBJ1-5; D perhaps matches TRBD1 (5 bases). Trimming stripped 0 bases from V and 7 bases from J, with 17 bases between. CDR1 is SGHRS, CDR2 YFSETQ, per germline. The CDR3 loop spans 16 amino acids. The CDR3 spells CASSLEGGAYGQPQHF. CDR3 bases: TGCGCCAGCAGCTTGGAGGGAGGGGCATATGGACAGCCCCAGCATTTT. The full variable domain, rest sourced from reference TRBV5-1 and TRBJ1-5, is KAGVTQTPRYLIKTRGQQVTLSCSPISGHRSVSWYQQTPGQGLQFLFEYFSETQRNKGNFPGRFSGRQFSNSRSEMNVSTLELGDSALYLCASSLEGGAYGQPQHFGDGTRLSIL.

The V gene is TRBV28, the J gene TRBJ2-7; tentatively, D is TRBD1 (5 bases). Germline values: CDR1 MDHEN, CDR2 SYDVKM. V was trimmed by 7 bases and J by 2 bases, leaving 12 bases between them. This CDR3 has 13 amino acids. As DNA, the CDR3 is TGTGCCAGCACGTTAGGGGAAACCTACGAGCAGTACTTC. It encodes CASTLGETYEQYF.

This clone was detected a few times. The chain links TRBV7-9 to TRBJ2-1; TRBD2 matches 8 bases. Looked up from germline, CDR1 is SEHNR and CDR2 is FQNEAQ (reference sequence). This CDR3 region has 13 residues. Trimming took 5 bases from V and 6 from J; bases not matched to a gene: 3. CDR3 amino acids: CASSSRGGNEQFF. CDR3 sequence (DNA): TGTGCCAGCAGCAGCCGGGGGGGCAATGAGCAGTTCTTC.

J is TRBJ1-4 and V is TRBV5-6; no definite D call. V dropped 2 bases and J dropped 7 bases, with 6 bases sitting between them. Per the germline V gene, CDR1 is SGHDT and CDR2 is YYEEEE. This CDR3 region has 12 residues. The CDR3 nucleotides are TGTGCCAGCAGCTTAGGAGGTGAAAAACTGTTTTTT. Its protein product is CASSLGGEKLFF.

In this sample, this clone turned up a few times. This CDR3 reads CSATSPGELFF. The DNA of the CDR3 is TGCAGCGCCACATCCCCAGGGGAGCTGTTTTTT. The chain has TRBV29-1 and TRBJ2-2, with D unclear. Trimming took 7 bases from V and 8 from J, leaving 11 bases between them. The CDR3 has 11 amino acids. CDR1 is SQVTM, CDR2 ANQGSEA, per germline.

This clone was seen a few times. The genes are TRBV2 and TRBJ1-6; maybe TRBD1 (5 bases). V gave up 8 bases and J gave up 0 bases, with 11 bases separating them. The CDR3 extends over 15 amino acids. Germline assignment: CDR1 SNHLY and CDR2 FYNNEI. The CDR3 sequence: CASQRQSSYNSPLHF. In DNA, the CDR3 is TGTGCCAGCCAAAGACAGAGCTCCTATAATTCACCCCTCCACTTT.

This clone has more than one count but fewer than ten. J is TRBJ2-2 and V is TRBV27, with D uncertain. V was clipped by 5 bases and J by 0 bases, with 10 bases between them. The CDR3 is 15 residues long. Germline V lookup: CDR1 MNHEY, CDR2 SMNVEV (reference sequence). In nucleotides, the CDR3 is TGTGCCAGCAGTCCGCGGTTCGCGAACACCGGGGAGCTGTTTTTT. Protein sequence: CASSPRFANTGELFF.

The chain has TRBV25-1 and TRBJ1-3; no definite D call. The CDR3 runs to 15 residues. Trimming removed 2 bases at V and 0 bases at J, with 8 bases between. The germline gives CDR1 MGHDK, CDR2 SYGVNS. The CDR3 nucleotides are TGTGCCAGCAGTGAAGCGAGATTCTCTGGAAACACCATATATTTT. It translates to CASSEARFSGNTIYF. Full variable domain (missing parts from reference TRBV25-1 and TRBJ1-3): EADIYQTPRYLVIGTGKKITLECSQTMGHDKMYWYQQDPGMELHLIHYSYGVNSTEKGDLSSESTVSRIRTEHFPLTLESARPSHTSQYLCASSEARFSGNTIYFGEGSWLTVV.

The J gene is TRBJ2-7, the V gene TRBV9; TRBD1 agrees at 7 bases. This CDR3 spans 15 amino acids. The germline V gene encodes CDR1 SGDLS and CDR2 YYNGEE. V gave up 0 bases and J gave up 2 bases; unmatched junction bases: 5. CDR3 region: CASSVGTGATYEQYF. The CDR3, as DNA: TGTGCCAGCAGCGTAGGAACAGGGGCGACCTACGAGCAGTACTTC. The full variable domain, in which reference TRBV9 and TRBJ2-7 provide the parts outside the CDR3, is DSGVTQTPKHLITATGQRVTLRCSPRSGDLSVYWYQQSLDQGLQFLIQYYNGEERAKGNILERFSAQQFPDLHSELNLSSLELGDSALYFCASSVGTGATYEQYFGPGTRLTVT.

V is TRBV7-2 and J is TRBJ2-5; D is perhaps TRBD1 (6 bases). The J call could be wrong; TRBJ2-7 is a better fit for the DNA end. The CDR3 has 15 amino acids. In germline, CDR1 is SGHTA, CDR2 FQGNSA. CDR3: CASSYESTGLGEQYF. The CDR3 DNA reads TGTGCCAGCAGCTATGAGTCGACAGGTTTGGGCGAGCAGTACTTC.

This chain joins TRBV18 and TRBJ2-5, with D uncertain. CDR3 length: 13 residues. Trimming left V 6 bases short and J 2 bases short, with 10 bases between. Germline values: CDR1 KGHSH, CDR2 LQKENI. The CDR3 coding sequence is TGTGCCAGCTCTCCCTGGCAGCAAGAGACCCAGTACTTC. Protein sequence: CASSPWQQETQYF.

The chain uses TRBV4-2 and TRBJ1-1; maybe TRBD1 (6 bases). Trimming cost V 4 bases and J 1 base, with 10 bases left between them. The CDR3 has 14 amino acids. Per germline, CDR1 LGHNA and CDR2 YNFKEQ. The CDR3 region has the DNA TGTGCCAGCAGCCTTGGACAGAGGAACACTGAAGCTTTCTTT. It specifies CASSLGQRNTEAFF.

This clone was counted between two and nine times. This chain links TRBV28 with TRBJ1-1; D is ambiguous. V was clipped by 7 bases and J by 2 bases, with 14 bases between them. The CDR3 consists of 14 residues. Per the germline V gene, CDR1 is MDHEN and CDR2 is SYDVKM. The CDR3 nucleotides read TGTGCCAGCATCCGGCCGGGTCACAACACTGAAGCTTTCTTT. Protein product: CASIRPGHNTEAFF.

The chain joins TRBV13 to TRBJ1-3, with D uncertain. In germline, CDR1 is PRHDT, CDR2 FYEKMQ (reference sequence). The germline V and J ends were trimmed by 0 bases and 4 bases, with 10 bases remaining between them. The CDR3 contains 15 residues. In DNA form, the CDR3 reads TGTGCCAGCAGCTTAGGACGAGGGTTCGGAAACACCATATATTTT. This encodes CASSLGRGFGNTIYF. The full variable domain, completed using reference TRBV13 and TRBJ1-3, is AAGVIQSPRHLIKEKRETATLKCYPIPRHDTVYWYQQGPGQDPQFLISFYEKMQSDKGSIPDRFSAQQFSDYHSELNMSSLELGDSALYFCASSLGRGFGNTIYFGEGSWLTVV.

The chain uses TRBV19 and TRBJ1-1, with TRBD1 as a possible D gene (5 bases). Looked up from germline, CDR1 is LNHDA and CDR2 is SQIVND (reference sequence). Deletions cut 6 bases from V and 1 base from J, with 6 bases between. This CDR3 is 12 amino acids long. The CDR3 DNA reads as TGTGCCAGTAGAGGGGCGAACACTGAAGCTTTCTTT. This gives the protein CASRGANTEAFF.

This clone has a handful of counts. This sequence joins TRBV7-3 and TRBJ2-7, with D maybe TRBD1 (5 bases). Per the germline V gene, CDR1 is SGHTA and CDR2 is FQGTGA. V was clipped by 2 bases and J by 2 bases, with 13 bases between them. This CDR3 spans 15 amino acids. As DNA, the CDR3 is TGTGCCAGCAGCTTAGGGGCAGGCCTCACCTACGAGCAGTACTTC. Its translation: CASSLGAGLTYEQYF.

This clone was seen ten or more times. The rearrangement joins TRBV18 to TRBJ2-3; D ambiguous. V shed 1 base and J shed 0 bases, with 14 bases lying between them. Germline values: CDR1 KGHSH, CDR2 LQKENI. This CDR3 is 17 amino acids long. CDR3 nucleotide sequence: TGTGCCAGCTCACCACTTTTTAGCAGCTCTAGCACAGATACGCAGTATTTT. Translated: CASSPLFSSSSTDTQYF.

The CDR3 sequence is CSAGTNTEAFF. The CDR3 region has the DNA TGCAGTGCTGGGACTAACACTGAAGCTTTCTTT. The genes are TRBV20-1 and TRBJ1-1; D possibly corresponds to TRBD1 (5 bases). This CDR3 comprises 11 residues. The V gene lost 5 bases and the J gene lost 2 bases, with 6 bases spanning the gap. CDR1 DFQATT and CDR2 SNEGSKA come from the germline V gene (reference sequence).

This clone was recorded a few times. The V call is TRBV6-5, the J call TRBJ2-1; tentatively, D is TRBD1 (6 bases). V was clipped by 6 bases and J by 0 bases, with 12 bases between them. Germline CDR1 and CDR2: MNHEY and SVGAGI. The CDR3 contains 15 residues. CDR3 nucleotide sequence: TGTGCCAGCAGCCTCCTAGGGGGCTCCTACAATGAGCAGTTCTTC. Protein product: CASSLLGGSYNEQFF.

This chain links TRBV7-2 with TRBJ2-7, with unresolved D. The CDR3 sequence is 17 residues long. Germline lookup yields CDR1 SGHTA and CDR2 FQGNSA. V lost 0 bases, J lost 4 bases, and 19 bases lay in between. CDR3 nucleotides: TGTGCCAGCAGCTTAGCGTTTCACTTCACTATCGGATACGAGCAGTACTTC. It is translated as CASSLAFHFTIGYEQYF.